The entry below gives a single TCR beta chain sequence along with its context. The data are from a study of blood T cell repertoires in COVID-19. About the research overall: Samples taken during acute and convalescent COVID-19 were collected in the United States, Italy and Spain. T cells, B-cell-depleted T cells, or PBMCs supplied cDNA or gDNA.

V lost 5 bases and J lost 2; bases outside the gene matches: 3. The V gene's germline CDR1 is SGHTA and CDR2 FQGNSA. The CDR3 is made up of 13 amino acids. In the study's own analysis: From reference gene primer amplification, estimates of nucleated cell counts were derived. Only in-frame clones appear in the TCRdb table, and some are missing; sequencing was by immunoSEQ multiplex PCR. That table gives V, J and clone size, and the DNA gave D and trimming. The sample holds tens of thousands of clones, nearly 85% seen once. The rearrangement uses TRBV7-2 and TRBJ2-7; 7 nucleotides align to TRBD1. This clonotype was obtained from a woman aged 55 to 70 with acute or convalescent COVID-19. The sample comprised peripheral blood. The CDR3: CASSRGQPYEQYF. In DNA, the CDR3 is TGTGCCAGCAGCCGGGGACAGCCCTACGAGCAGTACTTC.